Shown below are 10 T cell receptor beta chains from a single sample sequenced in a study of blood T cells in healthy people across ages. The authors ran a second PCR of roughly 7 to 11 cycles using a sample-barcoded 5' primer and a J-beta primer mix. A single record per CDR3 protein comes from TCRdb applying MiXCR to the 5' RACE reads. The profile shows around 500,000 distinct CDR3 sequences, about 25% of them singletons. The same data also contributed to another study, on T cells of mothers and their children.

The sequenced material came from blood. All receptors derive from a boy aged 2 to 9 in good health.

The J gene is TRBJ1-3, the V gene TRBV12-3 or TRBV12-4, with D possibly matching TRBD1 (6 bases). This CDR3 is 14 amino acids long. Between the trimmed V and J ends, which lost 5 bases and 14 bases, there was a span of 22 bases. The CDR3 DNA is TGTGCCAGCAGTAGAGAGGGGACATCCCCTTTTTTATATTTT. As protein: CASSREGTSPFLYF.

This clonotype appeared a few times. The rearrangement links TRBV5-1 to TRBJ2-3; D remains unclear. Germline assignment: CDR1 SGHRS and CDR2 YFSETQ. Trimming shortened V by 2 bases and J by 6 bases, and 13 bases separated the two germline ends. The CDR3 has 14 amino acids. CDR3 sequence: CASSLRGRDDTQYF. DNA for the CDR3: TGCGCCAGCAGCTTACGCGGACGAGACGATACGCAGTATTTT.

The J gene is TRBJ2-5, the V gene TRBV7-2, with D perhaps given as TRBD1 or TRBD2 (5 bases each). Germline V gives CDR1 SGHTA, CDR2 FQGNSA. V was cut by 2 bases and J by 5 bases, with 12 bases left in between. This CDR3 contains 14 residues. The chain's CDR3 is CASSLKPREETQYF. The CDR3, as DNA: TGTGCCAGCAGCTTAAAGCCCAGGGAGGAGACCCAGTACTTC.

This clonotype was detected a few times. The chain uses TRBV20-1 and TRBJ2-4, with unresolved D. Germline values: CDR1 DFQATT, CDR2 SNEGSKA (reference sequence). V shed 1 base and J shed 5 bases, with 15 bases lying between them. This CDR3 is 15 amino acids long. Written as DNA, the CDR3 is TGCAGTGCTAGAGGGCGGCAGATCTCTCAAAACATTCAGTACTTC. Residues: CSARGRQISQNIQYF.

This clonotype has a handful of counts. The CDR3 region has the DNA TGTGCCAGCAGTCCCTGGGGGTTCGAGGAAAAACTGTTTTTT. Translation gives CASSPWGFEEKLFF. The chain links TRBV27 to TRBJ1-4, with D possibly matching TRBD1 (5 bases). The CDR3 totals 14 residues. Germline lookup yields CDR1 MNHEY and CDR2 SMNVEV (reference sequence). V was trimmed by 5 bases and J by 8 bases, leaving 15 bases between them. The full variable domain, with the rest looked up from reference TRBV27 and TRBJ1-4, is EAQVTQNPRYLITVTGKKLTVTCSQNMNHEYMSWYRQDPGLGLRQIYYSMNVEVTDKGDVPEGYKVSRKEKRNFPLILESPSPNQTSLYFCASSPWGFEEKLFFGSGTQLSVL.

This clonotype was observed a few times. The V and J genes are TRBV6-1 and TRBJ1-5; 11 bases align to TRBD1. The CDR3 extends over 19 amino acids. Germline V gene data show CDR1 as MNHNS and CDR2 as SASEGT. The ends lost 6 bases at V and 0 bases at J; junction bases unmatched: 13. In nucleotides, the CDR3 is TGTGCCAGCAGCCTACCGGGACAGGGGGTTATATTTAGCAATCAGCCCCAGCATTTT. This codes for CASSLPGQGVIFSNQPQHF.

This clonotype has ten or more counts. CDR3 in DNA: TGTGCCAGCAGCCCCCGGGGGCTCGAGACCCAGTACTTC. It is translated as CASSPRGLETQYF. The genes are TRBV5-5 and TRBJ2-5, with D perhaps given as TRBD1 or TRBD2 (6 bases each). Germline V CDR1 and CDR2: SGHKS, YYEKEE (reference sequence). Trimming stripped 4 bases from V and 5 bases from J, with 12 bases between. The CDR3 loop spans 13 amino acids.

The chain uses TRBV24-1 and TRBJ2-1; 10 bases match TRBD1. V was clipped by 3 bases and J by 8 bases; unmatched bases: 3. The CDR3 extends over 14 amino acids. Germline V gives CDR1 KGHDR, CDR2 SFDVKD. CDR3 protein: CATSDTTGGYEQFF. CDR3 sequence (DNA): TGTGCCACCAGTGATACGACAGGGGGCTATGAGCAGTTCTTC.

This clonotype was detected only once. The V and J genes are TRBV10-3 and TRBJ1-2; D remains unclear. V was shortened by 4 bases and J by 4 bases, with 7 bases between the two germline ends. CDR3 length: 12 residues. Germline CDR1 is ENHRY and CDR2 is SYGVKD. CDR3 coding DNA: TGTGCCATCAGTGCTGGTAGCTATGGCTACACCTTC. As protein: CAISAGSYGYTF.

The chain recombines TRBV12-3 or TRBV12-4 with TRBJ1-6; TRBD1 agrees at 9 bases. With 3 bases clipped from V and 8 bases from J, the junction kept 8 bases outside the gene matches. The CDR3 is made up of 16 amino acids. The CDR3 is CASSLDGTGRYSPLHF. CDR3 in DNA: TGTGCCAGCAGTTTGGACGGGACAGGGCGCTATTCACCCCTCCACTTT.